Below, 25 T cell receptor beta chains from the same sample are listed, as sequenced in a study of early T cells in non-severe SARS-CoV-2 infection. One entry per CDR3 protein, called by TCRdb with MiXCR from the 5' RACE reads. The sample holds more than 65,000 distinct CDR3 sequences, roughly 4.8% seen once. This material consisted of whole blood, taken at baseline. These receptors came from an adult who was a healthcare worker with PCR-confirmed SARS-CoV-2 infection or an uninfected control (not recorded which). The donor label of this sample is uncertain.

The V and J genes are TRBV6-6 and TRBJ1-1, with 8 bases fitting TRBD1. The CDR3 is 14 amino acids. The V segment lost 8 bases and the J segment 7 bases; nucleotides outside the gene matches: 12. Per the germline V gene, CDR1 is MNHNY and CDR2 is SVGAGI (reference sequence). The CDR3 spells CASGIQGEGGEAFF. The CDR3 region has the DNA TGTGCCAGCGGGATACAGGGGGAGGGTGGTGAAGCTTTCTTT.

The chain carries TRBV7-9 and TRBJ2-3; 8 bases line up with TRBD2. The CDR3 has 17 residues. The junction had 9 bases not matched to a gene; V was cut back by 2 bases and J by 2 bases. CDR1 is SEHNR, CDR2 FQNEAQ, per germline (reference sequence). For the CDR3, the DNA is TGTGCCAGCAGCTTATTGTTAAGCGGGGGTAACACAGATACGCAGTATTTT. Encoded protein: CASSLLLSGGNTDTQYF.

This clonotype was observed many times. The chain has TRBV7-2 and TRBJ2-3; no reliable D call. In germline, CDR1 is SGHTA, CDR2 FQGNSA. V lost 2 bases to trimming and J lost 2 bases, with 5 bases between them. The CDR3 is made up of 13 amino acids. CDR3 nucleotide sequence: TGTGCCAGCAGCTTACCTATCACAGATACGCAGTATTTT. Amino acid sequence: CASSLPITDTQYF.

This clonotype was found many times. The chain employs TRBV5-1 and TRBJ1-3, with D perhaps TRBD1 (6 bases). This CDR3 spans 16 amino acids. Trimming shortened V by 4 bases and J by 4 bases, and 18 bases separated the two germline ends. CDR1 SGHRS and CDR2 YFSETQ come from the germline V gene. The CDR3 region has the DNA TGCGCCAGCAGCCACACTCGACAGGACAGCGGAAACACCATATATTTT. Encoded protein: CASSHTRQDSGNTIYF.

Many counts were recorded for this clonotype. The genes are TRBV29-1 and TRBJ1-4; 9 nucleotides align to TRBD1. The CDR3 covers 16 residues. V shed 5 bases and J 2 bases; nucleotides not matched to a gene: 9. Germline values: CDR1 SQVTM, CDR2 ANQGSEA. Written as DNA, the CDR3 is TGCAGCGTTTCCCCAAGGACAGGGGTCACTAATGAAAAACTGTTTTTT. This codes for CSVSPRTGVTNEKLFF.

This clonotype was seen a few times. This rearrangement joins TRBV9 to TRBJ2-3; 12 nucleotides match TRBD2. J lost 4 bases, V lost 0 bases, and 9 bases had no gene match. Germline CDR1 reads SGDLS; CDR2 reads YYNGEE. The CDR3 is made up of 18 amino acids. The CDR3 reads CASSVADLAGGLADTQYF. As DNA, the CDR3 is TGTGCCAGCAGCGTAGCGGATCTAGCGGGGGGGCTGGCAGATACGCAGTATTTT.

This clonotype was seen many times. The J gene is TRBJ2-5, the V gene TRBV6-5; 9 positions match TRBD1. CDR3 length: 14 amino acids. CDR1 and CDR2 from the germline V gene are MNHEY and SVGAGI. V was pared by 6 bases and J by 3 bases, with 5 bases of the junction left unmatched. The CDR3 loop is CASRVRDREETQYF. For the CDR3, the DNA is TGTGCCAGCAGAGTGAGGGACAGGGAAGAGACCCAGTACTTC.

This chain's CDR3 is CASSPGQGYYEQYF. The CDR3, as DNA: TGCGCCAGCAGTCCGGGACAGGGCTACTACGAGCAGTACTTC. The rearrangement joins TRBV23-1 to TRBJ2-7; 9 bases map to TRBD1. TRBV23-1 falls under the ORF class, with uncertain function. Losses at the gene ends were 4 bases for V and 3 bases for J; bases not matched to a gene: 4. The CDR3 is 14 residues long.

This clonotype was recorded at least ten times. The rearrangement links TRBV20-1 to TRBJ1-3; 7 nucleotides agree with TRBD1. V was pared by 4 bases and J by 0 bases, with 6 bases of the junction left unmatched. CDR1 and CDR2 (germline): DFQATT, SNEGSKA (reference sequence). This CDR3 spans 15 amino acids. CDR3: CSATTTGSSGNTIYF. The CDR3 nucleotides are TGCAGTGCTACCACGACAGGGAGCTCTGGAAACACCATATATTTT.

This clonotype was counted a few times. The CDR3, as DNA: TGTGCCAGCAGTGCCGCCAGCTATGAAGAGACCCAGTACTTC. As protein: CASSAASYEETQYF. The chain employs TRBV25-1 and TRBJ2-5, with D uncertain. Germline CDR1 reads MGHDK; CDR2 reads SYGVNS. This CDR3 spans 14 amino acids. V shed 4 bases and J shed 3 bases, with 12 bases lying between them.

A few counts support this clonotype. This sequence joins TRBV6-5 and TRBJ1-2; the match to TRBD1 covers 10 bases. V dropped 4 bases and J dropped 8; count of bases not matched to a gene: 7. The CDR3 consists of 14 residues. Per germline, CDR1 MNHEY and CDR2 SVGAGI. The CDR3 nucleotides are TGTGCCAGCAGTTTCGTGGGACAGGGGAACGGCTACACCTTC. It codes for CASSFVGQGNGYTF.

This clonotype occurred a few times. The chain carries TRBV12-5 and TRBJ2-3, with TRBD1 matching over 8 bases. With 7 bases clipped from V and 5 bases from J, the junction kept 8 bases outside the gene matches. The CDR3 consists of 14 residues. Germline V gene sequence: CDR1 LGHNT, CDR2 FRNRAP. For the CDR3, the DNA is TGTGCTAGTGTTGAGGACAGGGTTGTAGATACGCAGTATTTT. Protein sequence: CASVEDRVVDTQYF. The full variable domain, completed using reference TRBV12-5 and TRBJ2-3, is DARVTQTPRHKVTEMGQEVTMRCQPILGHNTVFWYRQTMMQGLELLAYFRNRAPLDDSGMPKDRFSAEMPDATLATLKIQPSEPRDSAVYFCASVEDRVVDTQYFGPGTRLTVL.

The CDR3 loop is CASRTESYEQYF. The CDR3, as DNA: TGTGCCAGCAGGACAGAATCCTACGAGCAGTACTTC. J is TRBJ2-7 and V is TRBV11-2, with D perhaps matching TRBD1 (5 bases). The CDR3 has 12 amino acids. Trimming took 6 bases from V and 1 from J, leaving 7 bases between them. The germline V gene has CDR1 SGHAT and CDR2 FQNNGV.

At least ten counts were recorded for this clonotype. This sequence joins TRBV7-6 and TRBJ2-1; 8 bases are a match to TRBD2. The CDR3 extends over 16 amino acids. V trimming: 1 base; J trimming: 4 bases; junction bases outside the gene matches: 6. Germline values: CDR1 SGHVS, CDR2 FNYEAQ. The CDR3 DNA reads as TGTGCCAGCAGCTTAGGAGGTGCGGGGGGATACAATGAGCAGTTCTTC. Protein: CASSLGGAGGYNEQFF.

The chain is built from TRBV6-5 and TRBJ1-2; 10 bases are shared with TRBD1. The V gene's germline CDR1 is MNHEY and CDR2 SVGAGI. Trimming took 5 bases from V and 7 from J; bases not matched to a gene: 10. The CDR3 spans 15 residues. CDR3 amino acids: CASSGGGQGSSGYTF. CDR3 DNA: TGTGCCAGCAGTGGCGGGGGACAGGGGTCGAGTGGCTACACCTTC.

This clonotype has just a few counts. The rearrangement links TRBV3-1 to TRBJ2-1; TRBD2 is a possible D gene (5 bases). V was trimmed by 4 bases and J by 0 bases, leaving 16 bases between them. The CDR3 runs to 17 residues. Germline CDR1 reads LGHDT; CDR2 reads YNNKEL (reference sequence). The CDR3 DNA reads TGTGCCAGCAGCCCACTAGAAGGAGTTGCCTCCTACAATGAGCAGTTCTTC. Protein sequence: CASSPLEGVASYNEQFF.

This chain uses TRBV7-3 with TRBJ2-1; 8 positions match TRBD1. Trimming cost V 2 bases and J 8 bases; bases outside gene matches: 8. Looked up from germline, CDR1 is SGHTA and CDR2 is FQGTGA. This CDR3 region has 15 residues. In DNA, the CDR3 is TGTGCCAGCAGCTTACAGACAGGGGACGGGGATGAGCAGTTCTTC. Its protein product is CASSLQTGDGDEQFF.

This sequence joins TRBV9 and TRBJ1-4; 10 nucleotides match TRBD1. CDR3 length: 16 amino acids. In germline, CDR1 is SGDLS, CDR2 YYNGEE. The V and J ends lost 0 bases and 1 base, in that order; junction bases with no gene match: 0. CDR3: CASSVGTGGTNEKLFF. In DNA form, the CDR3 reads TGTGCCAGCAGCGTAGGGACAGGGGGAACTAATGAAAAACTGTTTTTT.

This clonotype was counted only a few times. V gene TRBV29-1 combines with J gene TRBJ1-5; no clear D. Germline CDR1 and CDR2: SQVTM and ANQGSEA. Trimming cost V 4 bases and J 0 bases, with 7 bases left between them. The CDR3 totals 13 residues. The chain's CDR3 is CSVGASSNQPQHF. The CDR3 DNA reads TGCAGCGTTGGGGCCTCTAGCAATCAGCCCCAGCATTTT. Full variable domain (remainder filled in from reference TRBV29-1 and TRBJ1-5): SAVISQKPSRDICQRGTSLTIQCQVDSQVTMMFWYRQQPGQSLTLIATANQGSEATYESGFVIDKFPISRPNLTFSTLTVSNMSPEDSSIYLCSVGASSNQPQHFGDGTRLSIL.

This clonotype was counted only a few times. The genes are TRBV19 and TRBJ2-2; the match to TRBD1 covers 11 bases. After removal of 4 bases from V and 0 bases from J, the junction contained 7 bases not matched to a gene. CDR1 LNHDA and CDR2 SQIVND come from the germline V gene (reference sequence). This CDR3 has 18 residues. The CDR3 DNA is TGTGCCAGTAGTAGACCCGGGACAGGGGGTACGAACACCGGGGAGCTGTTTTTT. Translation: CASSRPGTGGTNTGELFF.

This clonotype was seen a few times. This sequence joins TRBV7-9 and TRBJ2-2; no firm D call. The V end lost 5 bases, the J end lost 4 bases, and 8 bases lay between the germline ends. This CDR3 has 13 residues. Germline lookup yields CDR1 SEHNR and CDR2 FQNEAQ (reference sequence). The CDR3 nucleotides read TGTGCCAGCAGCCCGCACACCACCGGGGAGCTGTTTTTT. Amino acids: CASSPHTTGELFF.

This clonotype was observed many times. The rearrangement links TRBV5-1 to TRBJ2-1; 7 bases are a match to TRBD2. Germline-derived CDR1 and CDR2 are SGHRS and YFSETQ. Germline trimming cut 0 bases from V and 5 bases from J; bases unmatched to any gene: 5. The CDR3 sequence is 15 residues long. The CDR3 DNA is TGCGCCAGCAGCTTGGCTAGCGGTAGCCACAATGAGCAGTTCTTC. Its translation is CASSLASGSHNEQFF.

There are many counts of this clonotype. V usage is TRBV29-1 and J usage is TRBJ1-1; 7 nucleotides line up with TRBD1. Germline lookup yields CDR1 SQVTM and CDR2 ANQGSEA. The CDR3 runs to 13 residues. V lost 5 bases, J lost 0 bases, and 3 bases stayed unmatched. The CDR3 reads CSVSTGMNTEAFF. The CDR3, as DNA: TGCAGCGTTTCGACAGGGATGAACACTGAAGCTTTCTTT.

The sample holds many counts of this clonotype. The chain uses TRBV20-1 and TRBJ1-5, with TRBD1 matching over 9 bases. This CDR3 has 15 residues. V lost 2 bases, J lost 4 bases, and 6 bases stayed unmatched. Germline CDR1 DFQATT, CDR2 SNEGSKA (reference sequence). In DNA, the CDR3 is TGCAGTGCTAGATCCGGGACAGGGCTGAATCAGCCCCAGCATTTT. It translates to CSARSGTGLNQPQHF.

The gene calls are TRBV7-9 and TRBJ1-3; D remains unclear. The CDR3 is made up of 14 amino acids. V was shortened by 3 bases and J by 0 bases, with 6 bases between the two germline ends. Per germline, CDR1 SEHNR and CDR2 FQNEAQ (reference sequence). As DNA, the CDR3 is TGTGCCAGCAGCTTTCAGAGCTCTGGAAACACCATATATTTT. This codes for CASSFQSSGNTIYF.